These T cell receptor beta chains were read from a single sample in a study of T cell responses to AZD1222 COVID-19 vaccine. TCRdb's copy holds only in-frame clones and misses some; the assay was immunoSEQ multiplex PCR. The table shows under 150,000 clones, with more than 90% occurring only once. This specimen was peripheral blood, taken on day 0 of AZD1222 vaccination. These receptors were taken from an adult in good health. Each CDR3 is given with its conserved first and last residue.

v_gene	len	j_gene	CDR3aa
TRBV10-1	17	TRBJ1-2	CASSPHPPGQSVYGYTF
TRBV10-2	17	TRBJ1-2	CASSESTGVPANYGYTF
TRBV27	16	TRBJ2-3	CASSLYQGPNTDTQYF
TRBV2	15	TRBJ1-5	CASSEDYQSNQPQHF
TRBV24-1	21	TRBJ1-6	CATSDFEAQQTMSSYNSPLHF
TRBV4-1	14	TRBJ2-3	CASSWGGRADTQYF
TRBV11-3	15	TRBJ2-7	CASSPGLAGPVEQYF
TRBV18	13	TRBJ1-2	CASSQGTGVGYTF
TRBV4-1	16	TRBJ2-1	CASSQVDLVVYNEQFF
TRBV19	13	TRBJ2-1	CASSSGPRNEQFF
TRBV2	17	TRBJ1-1	CASRRTQHAGGNTEAFF
TRBV7-9	17	TRBJ1-5	CASSPPGEGNSNQPQHF
TRBV29-1	16	TRBJ1-2	CSTGLQPGQGAGGYTF
TRBV7-9	14	TRBJ2-7	CASSYGGGGPEQYF
TRBV5-1	14	TRBJ1-2	CASSLEGPSLSYTF
TRBV14	15	TRBJ1-2	CASSDDGEWIWGYTF
TRBV18	13	TRBJ2-3	CASLSREADTQYF
TRBV5-1	15	TRBJ2-7	CASSQGQGLSYEQYF
TRBV7-6	16	TRBJ2-7	CASSLDPSGRVAEQYF
TRBV12-3/TRBV12-4	12	TRBJ2-5	CASTLGLGFQNF
TRBV10-3	15	TRBJ1-1	CAIRDRGLTNTEAFF
TRBV27	17	TRBJ1-5	CASSLNREGESNQPQHF
TRBV6-1	16	TRBJ1-1	CASSEVSLGKNTEAFF
TRBV15	13	TRBJ2-1	CATSAGSYNEQFF
TRBV13	11	TRBJ1-1	CASSLVTEAFF
TRBV19	15	TRBJ1-2	CASSSTGASYYGYTF
TRBV24-1	18	TRBJ1-5	CATSVLSPGQGTQQPQHF
TRBV29-1	12	TRBJ2-1	CSAGGVGGEQFF
TRBV19	15	TRBJ1-6	CASSIGQHSNSPLHF
TRBV6-5	12	TRBJ1-1	CASSQGRSEAFF
TRBV7-8	16	TRBJ1-3	CASSLKRGGLENTIYF
TRBV5-1	16	TRBJ1-1	CASSLDGVGTNTEAFF
TRBV6-8	15	TRBJ2-2	CASRVQGGGTGELFF
TRBV7-2	18	TRBJ2-2	CASSLALIGGTDTGELFF
TRBV9	17	TRBJ2-3	CASSVDRGDRPTDTQYF
TRBV7-8	13	TRBJ1-2	CASRDRGRGGYTF
TRBV28	14	TRBJ2-7	CASSYQGRAYEQYF
TRBV7-3	13	TRBJ2-7	CASSLRRGLEQYF
TRBV12-5	13	TRBJ2-1	CASGLLIRAEQFF
TRBV6-5	14	TRBJ2-1	CASSAGQTFNEQFF
TRBV6-2/TRBV6-3	15	TRBJ1-3	CASSYTQGPGNTIYF
TRBV9	16	TRBJ2-1	CASSVLSSGSGYEQFF
TRBV7-2	15	TRBJ2-1	CASSASAGPYNEQFF
TRBV11-2	16	TRBJ2-7	CASSLGGGFYSYEQYF
TRBV6-6	15	TRBJ2-1	CASRATGKRYNEQFF
TRBV6-2/TRBV6-3	14	TRBJ2-1	CASSYGGRGNEQFF
TRBV13	13	TRBJ1-1	CASSLSQNTEAFF
TRBV28	17	TRBJ1-5	CASTPGTGSYSNQPQHF
TRBV5-4	14	TRBJ1-6	CASSSRRGNSPLHF
TRBV3-1/TRBV3-2	16	TRBJ2-1	CASSQHPTGGGDEQFF
TRBV6-5	13	TRBJ1-4	CASSRGPNEKLFF